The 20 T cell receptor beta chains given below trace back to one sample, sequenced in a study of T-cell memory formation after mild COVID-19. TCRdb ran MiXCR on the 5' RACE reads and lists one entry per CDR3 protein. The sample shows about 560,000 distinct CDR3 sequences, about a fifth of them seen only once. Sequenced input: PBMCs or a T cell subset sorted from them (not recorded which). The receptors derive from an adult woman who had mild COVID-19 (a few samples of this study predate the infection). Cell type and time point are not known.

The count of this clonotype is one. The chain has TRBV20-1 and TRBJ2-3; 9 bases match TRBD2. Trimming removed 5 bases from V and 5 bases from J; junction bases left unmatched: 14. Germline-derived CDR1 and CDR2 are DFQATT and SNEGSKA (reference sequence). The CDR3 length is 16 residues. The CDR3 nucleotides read TGCAGTGCTTCCAAAAGCGGGGGGCCGGCCAGAGATACGCAGTATTTT. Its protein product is CSASKSGGPARDTQYF.

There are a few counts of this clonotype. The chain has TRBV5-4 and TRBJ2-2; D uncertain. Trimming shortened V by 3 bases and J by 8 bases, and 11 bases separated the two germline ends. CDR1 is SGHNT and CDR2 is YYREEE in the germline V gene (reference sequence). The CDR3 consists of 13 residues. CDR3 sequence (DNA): TGTGCCAGCAGCTCACCTACAGCTGGGGAGCTGTTTTTT. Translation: CASSSPTAGELFF. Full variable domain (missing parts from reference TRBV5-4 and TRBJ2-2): ETGVTQSPTHLIKTRGQQVTLRCSSQSGHNTVSWYQQALGQGPQFIFQYYREEENGRGNFPPRFSGLQFPNYSSELNVNALELDDSALYLCASSSPTAGELFFGEGSRLTVL.

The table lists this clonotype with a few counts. The CDR3 coding sequence is TGTGCCAGCAGTTTTAGCGGGGGGCCTGACAATGAGCAGTTCTTC. It yields the protein CASSFSGGPDNEQFF. This rearrangement joins TRBV12-3 or TRBV12-4 to TRBJ2-1; 10 bases match TRBD2. The V gene end was trimmed by 3 bases and the J gene end by 5 bases; junction bases not matched to a gene: 4. CDR3 length equals 15 residues.

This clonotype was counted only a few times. CDR3 nucleotides: TGTGCCAGCTCACCAATTTCATACAATGAGCAGTTCTTC. Encoded protein: CASSPISYNEQFF. The chain recombines TRBV18 with TRBJ2-1; D call uncertain. The ends were cut back, 2 bases at V and 4 bases at J, with 6 bases in the middle. The CDR3 length is 13 residues. The germline gives CDR1 KGHSH, CDR2 LQKENI.

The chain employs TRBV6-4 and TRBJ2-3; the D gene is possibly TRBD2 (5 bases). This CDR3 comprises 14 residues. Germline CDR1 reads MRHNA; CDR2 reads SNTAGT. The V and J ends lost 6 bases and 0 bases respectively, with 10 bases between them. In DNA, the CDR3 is TGTGCCAGCAGCCCGGGGAGCAGCACAGATACGCAGTATTTT. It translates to CASSPGSSTDTQYF.

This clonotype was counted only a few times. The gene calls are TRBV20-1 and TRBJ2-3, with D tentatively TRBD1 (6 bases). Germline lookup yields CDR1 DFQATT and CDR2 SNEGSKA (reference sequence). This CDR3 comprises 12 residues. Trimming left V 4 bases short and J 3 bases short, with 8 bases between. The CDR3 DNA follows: TGCAGTGCTACTGGACAGACAGATACGCAGTATTTT. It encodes CSATGQTDTQYF.

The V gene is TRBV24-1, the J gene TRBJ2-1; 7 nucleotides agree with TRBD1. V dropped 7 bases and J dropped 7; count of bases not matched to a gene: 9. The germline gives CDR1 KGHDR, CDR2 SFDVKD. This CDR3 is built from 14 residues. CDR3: CATSETGKMNEQFF. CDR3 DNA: TGTGCCACCAGCGAGACAGGGAAAATGAATGAGCAGTTCTTC.

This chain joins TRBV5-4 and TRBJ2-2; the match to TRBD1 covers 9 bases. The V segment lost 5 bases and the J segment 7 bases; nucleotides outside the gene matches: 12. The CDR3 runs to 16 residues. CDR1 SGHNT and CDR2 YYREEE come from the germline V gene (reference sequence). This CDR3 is CASRHLPDRGYGELFF. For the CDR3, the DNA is TGTGCCAGCAGGCACCTACCCGACAGGGGGTACGGGGAGCTGTTTTTT.

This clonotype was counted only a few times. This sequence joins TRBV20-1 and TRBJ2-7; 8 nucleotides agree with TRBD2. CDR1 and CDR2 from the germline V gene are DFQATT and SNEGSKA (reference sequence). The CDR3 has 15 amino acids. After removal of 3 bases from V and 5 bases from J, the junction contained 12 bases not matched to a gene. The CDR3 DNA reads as TGCAGTGCTAGCCAGGGACTAGAAGTTCAACACGAGCAGTACTTC. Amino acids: CSASQGLEVQHEQYF.

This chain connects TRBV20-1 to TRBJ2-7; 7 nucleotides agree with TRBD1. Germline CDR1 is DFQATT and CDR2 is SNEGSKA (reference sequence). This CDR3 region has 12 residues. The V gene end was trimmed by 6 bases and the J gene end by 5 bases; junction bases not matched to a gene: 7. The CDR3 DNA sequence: TGCAGTGCCACTCGGACAGGCCACGAGCAGTACTTC. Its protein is CSATRTGHEQYF.

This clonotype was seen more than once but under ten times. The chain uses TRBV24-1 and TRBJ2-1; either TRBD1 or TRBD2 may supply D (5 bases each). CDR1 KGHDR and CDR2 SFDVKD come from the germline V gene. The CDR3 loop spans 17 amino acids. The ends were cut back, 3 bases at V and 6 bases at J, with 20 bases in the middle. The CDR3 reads CATSDDSIGVGPNEQFF. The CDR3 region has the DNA TGTGCCACCAGTGATGATAGCATAGGGGTGGGACCCAATGAGCAGTTCTTC.

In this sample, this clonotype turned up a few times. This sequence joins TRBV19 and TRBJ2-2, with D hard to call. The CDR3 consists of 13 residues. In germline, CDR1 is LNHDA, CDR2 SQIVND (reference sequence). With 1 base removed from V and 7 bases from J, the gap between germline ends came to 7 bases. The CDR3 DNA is TGTGCCAGTAGTATAGGGCTGAGCGGGGAGCTGTTTTTT. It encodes CASSIGLSGELFF. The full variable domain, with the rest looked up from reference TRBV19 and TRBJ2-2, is DGGITQSPKYLFRKEGQNVTLSCEQNLNHDAMYWYRQDPGQGLRLIYYSQIVNDFQKGDIAEGYSVSREKKESFPLTVTSAQKNPTAFYLCASSIGLSGELFFGEGSRLTVL.

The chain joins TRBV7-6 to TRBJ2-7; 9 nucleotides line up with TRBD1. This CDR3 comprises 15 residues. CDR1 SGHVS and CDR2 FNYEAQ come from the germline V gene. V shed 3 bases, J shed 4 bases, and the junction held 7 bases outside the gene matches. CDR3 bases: TGTGCCAGCAGCTTTAATCTGGACAGGGGTTACGAGCAGTACTTC. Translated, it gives CASSFNLDRGYEQYF.

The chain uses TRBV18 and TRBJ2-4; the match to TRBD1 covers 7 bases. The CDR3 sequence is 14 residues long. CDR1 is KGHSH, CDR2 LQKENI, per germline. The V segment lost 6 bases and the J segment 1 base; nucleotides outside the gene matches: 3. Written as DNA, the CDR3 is TGTGCCAGCTCGCCGGACAGGGCCAAAAACATTCAGTACTTC. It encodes CASSPDRAKNIQYF.

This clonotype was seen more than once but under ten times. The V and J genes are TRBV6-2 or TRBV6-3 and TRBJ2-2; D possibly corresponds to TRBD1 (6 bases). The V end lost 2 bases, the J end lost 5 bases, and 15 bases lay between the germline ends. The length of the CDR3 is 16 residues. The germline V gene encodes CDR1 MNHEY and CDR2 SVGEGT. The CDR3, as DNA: TGTGCCAGCAGTTACCCTCTAGGAAGGGGGACCGGGGAGCTGTTTTTT. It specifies CASSYPLGRGTGELFF.

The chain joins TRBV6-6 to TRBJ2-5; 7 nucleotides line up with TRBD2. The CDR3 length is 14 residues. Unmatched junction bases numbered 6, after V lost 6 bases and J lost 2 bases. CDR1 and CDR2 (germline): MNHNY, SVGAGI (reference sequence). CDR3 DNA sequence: TGTGCCAGCAGCCCGGCTAGCGGTCAAGAGACCCAGTACTTC. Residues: CASSPASGQETQYF.

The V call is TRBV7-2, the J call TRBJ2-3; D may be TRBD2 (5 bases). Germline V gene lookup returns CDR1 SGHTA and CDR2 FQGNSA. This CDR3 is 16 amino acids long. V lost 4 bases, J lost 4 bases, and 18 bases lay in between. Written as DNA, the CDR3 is TGTGCCAGCAGCTCCGTAGCGATCAAGGGATCAGATACGCAGTATTTT. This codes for CASSSVAIKGSDTQYF.

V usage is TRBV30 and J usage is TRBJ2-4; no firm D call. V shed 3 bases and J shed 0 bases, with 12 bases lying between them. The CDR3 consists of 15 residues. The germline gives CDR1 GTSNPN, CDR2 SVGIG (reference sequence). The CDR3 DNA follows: TGTGCCTGGAGGGGTGGAGTCCTAGCCAAAAACATTCAGTACTTC. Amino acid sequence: CAWRGGVLAKNIQYF.

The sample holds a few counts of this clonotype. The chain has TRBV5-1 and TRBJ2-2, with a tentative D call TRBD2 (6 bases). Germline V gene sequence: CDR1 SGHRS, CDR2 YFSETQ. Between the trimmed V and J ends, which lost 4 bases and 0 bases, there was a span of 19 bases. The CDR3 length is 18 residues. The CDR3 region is CASSPSGGVFANTGELFF. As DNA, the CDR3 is TGCGCCAGCAGCCCCTCCGGCGGGGTATTCGCGAACACCGGGGAGCTGTTTTTT. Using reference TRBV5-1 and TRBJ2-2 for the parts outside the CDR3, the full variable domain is KAGVTQTPRYLIKTRGQQVTLSCSPISGHRSVSWYQQTPGQGLQFLFEYFSETQRNKGNFPGRFSGRQFSNSRSEMNVSTLELGDSALYLCASSPSGGVFANTGELFFGEGSRLTVL.

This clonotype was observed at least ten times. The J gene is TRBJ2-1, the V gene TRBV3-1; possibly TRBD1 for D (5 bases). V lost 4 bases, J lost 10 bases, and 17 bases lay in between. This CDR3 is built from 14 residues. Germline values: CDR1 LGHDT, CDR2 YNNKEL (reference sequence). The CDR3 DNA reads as TGTGCCAGCAGCCCCCCTGGGGCGGTACGGGAGCAGTTCTTC. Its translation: CASSPPGAVREQFF.